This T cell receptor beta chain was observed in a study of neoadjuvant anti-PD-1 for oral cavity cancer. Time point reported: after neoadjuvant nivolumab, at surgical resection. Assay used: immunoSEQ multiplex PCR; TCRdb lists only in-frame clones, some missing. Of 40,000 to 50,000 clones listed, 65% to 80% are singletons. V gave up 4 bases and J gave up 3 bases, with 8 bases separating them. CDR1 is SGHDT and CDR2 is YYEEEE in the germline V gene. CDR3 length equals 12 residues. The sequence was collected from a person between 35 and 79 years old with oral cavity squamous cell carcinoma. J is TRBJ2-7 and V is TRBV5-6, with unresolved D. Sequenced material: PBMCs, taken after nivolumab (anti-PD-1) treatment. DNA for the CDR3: TGTGCCAGCAGCCGCGAGGACTACGAGCAGTACTTC. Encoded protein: CASSREDYEQYF.